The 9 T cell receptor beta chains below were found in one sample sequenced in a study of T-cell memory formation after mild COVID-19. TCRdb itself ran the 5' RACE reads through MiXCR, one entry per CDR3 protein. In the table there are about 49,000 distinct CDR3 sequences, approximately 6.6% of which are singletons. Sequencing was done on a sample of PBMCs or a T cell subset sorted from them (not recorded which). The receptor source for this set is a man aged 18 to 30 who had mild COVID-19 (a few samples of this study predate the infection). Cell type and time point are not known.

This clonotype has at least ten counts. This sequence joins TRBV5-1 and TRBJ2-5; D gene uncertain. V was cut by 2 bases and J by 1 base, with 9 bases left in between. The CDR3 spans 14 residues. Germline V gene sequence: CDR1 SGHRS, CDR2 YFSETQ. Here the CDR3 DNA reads TGCGCCAGCAGCTTCGTGACCCGCCAAGAGACCCAGTACTTC. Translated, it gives CASSFVTRQETQYF.

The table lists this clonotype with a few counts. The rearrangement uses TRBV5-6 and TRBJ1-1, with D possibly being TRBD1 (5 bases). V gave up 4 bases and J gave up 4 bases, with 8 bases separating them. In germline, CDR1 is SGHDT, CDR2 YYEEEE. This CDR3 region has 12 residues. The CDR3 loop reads CASSLGVTEAFF. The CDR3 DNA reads TGTGCCAGCAGCCTGGGGGTCACTGAAGCTTTCTTT.

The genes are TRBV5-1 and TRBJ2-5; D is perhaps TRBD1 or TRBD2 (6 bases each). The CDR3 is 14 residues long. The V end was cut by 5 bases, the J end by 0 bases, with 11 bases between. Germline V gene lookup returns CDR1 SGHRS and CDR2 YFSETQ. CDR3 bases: TGCGCCAGCAGGAGGGGGGCAAACCAAGAGACCCAGTACTTC. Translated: CASRRGANQETQYF.

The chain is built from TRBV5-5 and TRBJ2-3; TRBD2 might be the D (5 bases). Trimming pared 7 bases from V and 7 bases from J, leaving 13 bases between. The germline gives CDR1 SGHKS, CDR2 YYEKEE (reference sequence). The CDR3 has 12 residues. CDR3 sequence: CASEAHGNTQYF. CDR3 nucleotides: TGTGCCAGCGAGGCTCACGGGAATACGCAGTATTTT.

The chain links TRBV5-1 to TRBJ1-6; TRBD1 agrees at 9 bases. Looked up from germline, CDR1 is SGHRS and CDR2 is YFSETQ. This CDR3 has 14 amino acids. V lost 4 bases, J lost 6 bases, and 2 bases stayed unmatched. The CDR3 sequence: CASSADRGNSPLHF. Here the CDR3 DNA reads TGCGCCAGCAGCGCGGACAGGGGTAATTCACCCCTCCACTTT.

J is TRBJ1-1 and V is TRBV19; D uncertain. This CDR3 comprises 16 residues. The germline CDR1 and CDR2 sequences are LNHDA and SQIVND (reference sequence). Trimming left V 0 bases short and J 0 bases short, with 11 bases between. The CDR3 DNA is TGTGCCAGTAGTATAGATCGGGTGACCTTGAACACTGAAGCTTTCTTT. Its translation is CASSIDRVTLNTEAFF.

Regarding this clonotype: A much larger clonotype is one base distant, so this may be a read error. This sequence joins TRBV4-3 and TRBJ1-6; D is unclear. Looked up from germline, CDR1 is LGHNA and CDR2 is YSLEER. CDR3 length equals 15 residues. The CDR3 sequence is CASSQKGSYNSPIHF. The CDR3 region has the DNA TGCGCCAGCAGCCAAAAGGGCTCCTATAATTCACCCATCCACTTT.

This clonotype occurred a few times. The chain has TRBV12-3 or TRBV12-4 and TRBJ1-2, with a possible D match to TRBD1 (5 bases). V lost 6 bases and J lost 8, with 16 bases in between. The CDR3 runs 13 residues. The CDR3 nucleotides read TGTGCCAGCAGCTATACCTCAGGGATGGGCTACACCTTC. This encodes CASSYTSGMGYTF.

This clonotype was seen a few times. CDR3 sequence (DNA): TGTGCCAGCAGCTTGTTGCAGCTATCAACTAATGAAAAACTGTTTTTT. Translating it yields CASSLLQLSTNEKLFF. The chain couples TRBV5-6 to TRBJ1-4; D not resolved. The CDR3 is made up of 16 amino acids. In germline, CDR1 is SGHDT, CDR2 YYEEEE. The ends were cut back, 1 base at V and 0 bases at J, with 10 bases in the middle.